This T cell receptor (beta chain) was documented in a study of cytomegalovirus exposure and HLA in healthy donors (dated 2017 in TCRdb). Study-level background: According to a later analysis, the roughly 120 validation repertoires were produced on the same platform as the roughly 600 repertoires of the first cohort. The aim of the study was to test whether cataloging public T cell receptors could identify signatures of past pathogen exposure. Along with the approximately 670-subject first cohort, a separate validation cohort of over a hundred different subjects was used. To predict cytomegalovirus infection status, the study combined high-throughput TCR immunosequencing, statistical association of individual TCRs with disease status, and machine learning.

To note about this clone: Its antigen is currently not known. No base qualities exist here, and no much larger clone lies one base off it.

Library preparation used the immunoSEQ multiplex PCR assay. Under the source paper's analysis protocol: A statistical classification framework was built to diagnose cytomegalovirus status from the catalog of TCR beta chain sequences. The table comes from immuneACCESS by way of TCRdb, which keeps in-frame sequences with V and J called. Part of the clones is missing from these tables; in studies checked, under half for an unresolved V gene and the rest for unknown reasons. V, J and clone size reflect that table, while D and trimming were determined from the DNA. For this sample the table gives about 78,000 clones, of which about 96% were detected only once. The ten most abundant clones make up around 1.6% of the sample. From the germline V gene, CDR1 is SGDLS and CDR2 is YYNGEE. The CDR3 measures 15 amino acids from cysteine to phenylalanine. Only the CDR3 region is kept as DNA, spanning 45 bases read in frame from base 1. At the junction V is shortened by 4 bases and J by 8 bases; bases outside the gene matches: 12.

Overall study results and their limits: Across donors, most TCR sequences were observed very rarely, whereas some public TCRs were present in many individuals. The authors suggested that the approach could potentially be generalized to other disease states and immunological phenotypes. The validation cohort had no HLA typing available for a later analysis, so co-occurrence within that cohort was assessed over all 120 or so repertoires. Of the cluster scores, about 94% were above 0 in a later analysis, which found that TCRs clustered in the first cohort also tended to co-occur in the approximately 130 validation repertoires. In vitro tests confirmed that a few of the cytomegalovirus-associated TCR beta chains recognize cytomegalovirus antigens. The classifier was reported to diagnose cytomegalovirus status with high specificity and sensitivity in both the original cohort and the validation cohort. The study listed around 160 TCR beta chains as associated with cytomegalovirus.

Donors formed part of the validation cohort, which comprised 120 subjects and was distinct from the first cohort of 666 subjects. The TCR sequence derives from a man between 18 and 29 years old in good health and CMV-seropositive. The sample comprised PBMCs. Here the chain combines TRBV9 and TRBJ2-1, and 7 junction bases match TRBD2. The CDR3 here reads CASSPSGGGSYEQFF. The DNA sequence reads TGTGCCAGCAGCCCTTCGGGTGGCGGGAGCTATGAGCAGTTCTTC.